Listed here are 25 T cell receptor beta chains from one sample, sequenced in a study of CD8 T cells in Susac syndrome. A quantity of about 0.5 to 1 ug RNA underwent reverse transcription using random hexamers. MiXCR was run by TCRdb on the immunoSEQ multiplex PCR reads, yielding one entry per CDR3 protein. The sample lists fewer than 65,000 distinct CDR3 sequences; more than 80% were seen once. The sequenced sample consisted of CD8+ T cells from PBMCs. The receptors were gathered from a human donor in good health.

The chain carries TRBV7-9 and TRBJ2-1; TRBD2 matches 8 bases. V was clipped by 7 bases and J by 4 bases; unmatched bases: 9. Germline loops: CDR1 SEHNR, CDR2 FQNEAQ (reference sequence). This CDR3 is 15 amino acids long. CDR3 nucleotides: TGTGCCAGCACCCCCGGGGGGGGACAATACAATGAGCAGTTCTTC. Its protein product is CASTPGGGQYNEQFF.

The V gene is TRBV28, the J gene TRBJ2-3; TRBD1 matches at 7 bases. Per the germline V gene, CDR1 is MDHEN and CDR2 is SYDVKM. V lost 10 bases, J lost 4 bases, and 2 bases stayed unmatched. This CDR3 has 11 residues. CDR3 sequence: CATTGPDTQYF. The CDR3 nucleotides are TGTGCCACGACAGGGCCAGATACGCAGTATTTT.

This clonotype was picked up a small number of times. The V and J genes are TRBV6-1 and TRBJ1-1, with D uncertain. CDR1 is MNHNS and CDR2 is SASEGT in the germline V gene. The CDR3 contains 13 residues. Trimming left V 6 bases short and J 3 bases short, with 11 bases between. The CDR3 here is CASSPGEDTEAFF. DNA for the CDR3: TGTGCCAGCAGCCCCGGTGAGGACACTGAAGCTTTCTTT.

The chain uses TRBV4-2 and TRBJ2-7; TRBD1 might be the D (6 bases). The germline V gene has CDR1 LGHNA and CDR2 YNFKEQ. The germline V and J ends were trimmed by 1 base and 4 bases, with 8 bases remaining between them. This CDR3 region has 13 residues. CDR3 nucleotides: TGTGCCAGCAGCCAAGGGACAGAGTACGAGCAGTACTTC. Translation: CASSQGTEYEQYF.

V gene TRBV4-3 combines with J gene TRBJ1-4; D remains ambiguous. Germline CDR1 is LGHNA and CDR2 is YSLEER. The CDR3 has 16 residues. With 0 bases removed from V and 1 base from J, the gap between germline ends came to 9 bases. CDR3: CASSQDREGTNEKLFF. The CDR3 nucleotides read TGCGCCAGCAGCCAAGATCGGGAGGGAACTAATGAAAAACTGTTTTTT.

The chain uses TRBV27 and TRBJ2-7, with a weak D call TRBD2 (7 bases). CDR1 is MNHEY, CDR2 SMNVEV, per germline (reference sequence). The CDR3 length is 12 residues. The CDR3 nucleotides are TGTGCTACCAAGGGGGGGGCTTACGAGCAGTACTTC. This codes for CATKGGAYEQYF.

The chain employs TRBV20-1 and TRBJ2-6; D call uncertain. From germline, CDR1 is DFQATT and CDR2 SNEGSKA (reference sequence). Trimming stripped 8 bases from V and 3 bases from J, with 5 bases between. The CDR3 sequence is 11 residues long. CDR3 nucleotides: TGCAGTACCTTTGGGGCCAACGTCCTGACTTTC. Translating it yields CSTFGANVLTF.

The V call is TRBV27, the J call TRBJ1-2; D gene unclear. CDR3 size: 14 residues. The V end was cut by 4 bases, the J end by 2 bases, with 11 bases between. Germline loops: CDR1 MNHEY, CDR2 SMNVEV (reference sequence). The chain's CDR3 is CASSYSGGNYGYTF. The CDR3 DNA sequence: TGTGCCAGCAGTTATAGCGGAGGAAACTATGGCTACACCTTC.

The chain employs TRBV3-1 and TRBJ2-1; 10 bases are a match to TRBD2. Germline values: CDR1 LGHDT, CDR2 YNNKEL (reference sequence). CDR3 length: 16 amino acids. The trim removed 0 bases at V and 9 bases at J, leaving 8 bases unmatched. CDR3 nucleotide sequence: TGTGCCAGCAGCCAAGAGGAGCGGGGGGGCCAGGGTGAGCAGTTCTTC. Protein product: CASSQEERGGQGEQFF.

This chain joins TRBV9 and TRBJ2-7, with D possibly being TRBD2 (5 bases). The CDR3 has 15 residues. The V gene's germline CDR1 is SGDLS and CDR2 YYNGEE. V dropped 0 bases and J dropped 7 bases, with 17 bases sitting between them. The CDR3 region is CASSVDWRVSTEQYF. The CDR3 DNA reads TGTGCCAGCAGCGTAGATTGGCGGGTTTCGACTGAGCAGTACTTC.

The V gene is TRBV9, the J gene TRBJ1-5; D not certain. The CDR3 is made up of 14 amino acids. Germline loops: CDR1 SGDLS, CDR2 YYNGEE. Trimming removed 4 bases at V and 0 bases at J, with 8 bases between. This CDR3 is CASSPGVSNQPQHF. DNA of the CDR3: TGTGCCAGCAGCCCCGGGGTTAGCAATCAGCCCCAGCATTTT.

The V and J genes are TRBV4-1 and TRBJ2-2; TRBD2 aligns across 12 bases. V lost 3 bases and J lost 7; bases outside the gene matches: 3. The CDR3 consists of 15 residues. The germline CDR1 and CDR2 sequences are MGHRA and YSYEKL. The CDR3 region has the DNA TGCGCCAGCAGCCACCCGGGACTAGCGGGCGGGGAGCTGTTTTTT. It is translated as CASSHPGLAGGELFF.

The CDR3 region has the DNA TGTGCCAGCTCACGGGATAGAAGCACAGATACGCAGTATTTT. This translates into CASSRDRSTDTQYF. The V and J genes are TRBV18 and TRBJ2-3; no firm D call. This CDR3 has 14 residues. V lost 4 bases to trimming and J lost 0 bases, with 8 bases between them. From germline, CDR1 is KGHSH and CDR2 LQKENI.

V is TRBV27 and J is TRBJ1-1, with 9 bases matching TRBD1. Trimming took 5 bases from V and 0 from J; bases not matched to a gene: 7. The germline V gene has CDR1 MNHEY and CDR2 SMNVEV (reference sequence). The length of the CDR3 is 16 residues. The CDR3 region has the DNA TGTGCCAGCAGTCCCCGGACAGGGGCGATGAACACTGAAGCTTTCTTT. Its translation: CASSPRTGAMNTEAFF.

The genes are TRBV6-6 and TRBJ2-3, with TRBD2 as a possible D gene (5 bases). Trimming pared 0 bases from V and 1 base from J, leaving 8 bases between. Germline CDR1 MNHNY, CDR2 SVGAGI (reference sequence). The CDR3 extends over 15 amino acids. CDR3 residues: CASSYSGVGTDTQYF. CDR3 bases: TGTGCCAGCAGTTACTCCGGGGTCGGCACAGATACGCAGTATTTT.

The chain joins TRBV2 to TRBJ2-5; tentative D call: TRBD2 (6 bases). The V gene's germline CDR1 is SNHLY and CDR2 FYNNEI. The CDR3 sequence is 14 residues long. V lost 7 bases, J lost 2 bases, and 14 bases lay in between. Here the CDR3 DNA reads TGTGCCAGCACACCCCGACTAGAACAAGAGACCCAGTACTTC. The encoded protein is CASTPRLEQETQYF.

The chain employs TRBV13 and TRBJ2-1; the D gene is possibly TRBD2 (6 bases). Germline V lookup: CDR1 PRHDT, CDR2 FYEKMQ (reference sequence). This CDR3 comprises 17 residues. The ends were cut back, 1 base at V and 0 bases at J, with 13 bases in the middle. This CDR3 is CASSLAGGVPSYNEQFF. In DNA, the CDR3 is TGTGCCAGCAGCTTAGCCGGAGGGGTCCCCTCCTACAATGAGCAGTTCTTC.

The chain employs TRBV20-1 and TRBJ2-2; 7 bases align to TRBD2. The germline V gene has CDR1 DFQATT and CDR2 SNEGSKA (reference sequence). Trimming took 0 bases from V and 3 from J; bases not matched to a gene: 4. There are 15 residues in the CDR3. CDR3: CSARDREGYTGELFF. CDR3 DNA: TGCAGTGCTAGAGATAGGGAGGGGTACACCGGGGAGCTGTTTTTT.

The chain carries TRBV6-5 and TRBJ2-5, with TRBD1 matching 9 bases. The CDR3 is made up of 19 amino acids. V lost 2 bases to trimming and J lost 0 bases; unmatched junction nucleotides: 13. CDR1 MNHEY and CDR2 SVGAGI come from the germline V gene. The CDR3 DNA reads TGTGCCAGCAGTTACGCGCCGGGACAGGGCTCCGGGTACCAAGAGACCCAGTACTTC. It yields the protein CASSYAPGQGSGYQETQYF.

The chain carries TRBV3-1 and TRBJ2-7, with D tentatively TRBD1 (6 bases). Germline values: CDR1 LGHDT, CDR2 YNNKEL (reference sequence). The CDR3 contains 14 residues. V shed 3 bases and J shed 3 bases, with 12 bases lying between them. The CDR3 here is CASSQDSTLYEQYF. The CDR3 nucleotides read TGTGCCAGCAGCCAGGACAGCACGCTCTACGAGCAGTACTTC.

CDR3 sequence reads: CASGELRATNEKLFF. CDR3 in DNA: TGTGCCAGCGGGGAATTGAGGGCAACTAATGAAAAACTGTTTTTT. J is TRBJ1-4 and V is TRBV5-6; no reliable D call. Germline-derived CDR1 and CDR2 are SGHDT and YYEEEE. V was cut by 7 bases and J by 0 bases, with 13 bases left in between. The CDR3 loop spans 15 amino acids.

The CDR3: CSVEVGQRRNTIYF. In DNA, the CDR3 is TGCAGCGTTGAAGTTGGACAACGAAGAAACACCATATATTTT. The J gene is TRBJ1-3, the V gene TRBV29-1; TRBD1 might be the D (5 bases). Germline-derived CDR1 and CDR2 are SQVTM and ANQGSEA. V lost 1 base, J lost 5 bases, and 12 bases lay in between. The CDR3 has 14 amino acids.

This sequence joins TRBV7-9 and TRBJ1-5; D is unresolved. Between the trimmed V and J ends, which lost 4 bases and 0 bases, there was a span of 10 bases. Germline-derived CDR1 and CDR2 are SEHNR and FQNEAQ (reference sequence). The CDR3 is 15 residues long. CDR3 loop: CASSSPEGSNQPQHF. CDR3 bases: TGTGCCAGCAGCTCCCCGGAGGGTAGCAATCAGCCCCAGCATTTT.

V gene TRBV7-2 combines with J gene TRBJ2-2, with unresolved D. From germline, CDR1 is SGHTA and CDR2 FQGNSA. The CDR3 spans 17 residues. Trimming left V 1 base short and J 0 bases short, with 12 bases between. CDR3 nucleotide sequence: TGTGCCAGCAGCTTAGTGGTCTCCTTTCCGAACACCGGGGAGCTGTTTTTT. Protein product: CASSLVVSFPNTGELFF.

The chain couples TRBV29-1 to TRBJ2-1; D gene unclear. Trimming removed 3 bases at V and 12 bases at J, with 6 bases between. The CDR3 runs to 9 residues. Germline loops: CDR1 SQVTM, CDR2 ANQGSEA. The CDR3 DNA sequence: TGCAGCGTTGACGCAGGGCAGTTCTTC. Translated: CSVDAGQFF.